These 23 T cell receptor beta chains were sequenced from one sample in a study of identical twins. TCRdb reanalysed the 5' RACE reads using MiXCR and keeps one entry per CDR3 protein. The sample consists of 400,000 to 600,000 distinct CDR3 sequences, about a fifth of them appearing once. These data were also reused for a study on yellow fever vaccine responses in identical twins.

The sample consisted of CD4+ T cells sorted from blood. Receptors were obtained from a woman younger than 30 in good health.

The CDR3 DNA reads as TGCAGCGTGGCGATTAGCGGGGGGGCGGGGACCCAGTACTTC. Translated, it gives CSVAISGGAGTQYF. The chain uses TRBV29-1 and TRBJ2-5, with 11 bases aligning to TRBD2. The ends lost 6 bases at V and 7 bases at J; junction bases unmatched: 10. The germline V gene encodes CDR1 SQVTM and CDR2 ANQGSEA. This CDR3 comprises 14 residues.

The chain carries TRBV6-2 or TRBV6-3 and TRBJ2-1; 13 bases are shared with TRBD2. Germline CDR1 reads MNHEY; CDR2 reads SVGEGT. The CDR3 is made up of 18 amino acids. V shed 6 bases, J shed 10 bases, and the junction held 18 bases outside the gene matches. The DNA of the CDR3 is TGTGCCAGCAGCCACATCCCCATGACTAGCGGGAGGCCCAAAGAGCAGTTCTTC. It translates to CASSHIPMTSGRPKEQFF.

The chain employs TRBV6-4 and TRBJ2-2; D is ambiguous. The CDR3 totals 19 residues. Between the trimmed V and J ends, which lost 5 bases and 0 bases, there was a span of 22 bases. The V gene's germline CDR1 is MRHNA and CDR2 SNTAGT. CDR3 residues: CASSRLSHQVFSNTGELFF. CDR3 in DNA: TGTGCCAGCAGTCGCCTCAGCCACCAAGTTTTTTCGAACACCGGGGAGCTGTTTTTT.

This clonotype was found a few times. The chain couples TRBV20-1 to TRBJ2-2; the D gene is possibly TRBD1 (6 bases). Germline CDR1 DFQATT, CDR2 SNEGSKA (reference sequence). This CDR3 is built from 12 residues. The V end lost 6 bases, the J end lost 3 bases, and 8 bases lay between the germline ends. CDR3 sequence reads: CSANRDTGELFF. The CDR3 bases are TGCAGTGCAAACAGGGACACCGGGGAGCTGTTTTTT.

This clonotype was observed a few times. This rearrangement joins TRBV6-1 to TRBJ2-7; TRBD1 matches 10 bases. This CDR3 is built from 16 residues. J was trimmed by 0 bases and V by 4 bases; bases with no gene match: 6. In germline, CDR1 is MNHNS, CDR2 SASEGT. CDR3 residues: CASSGQGQGSSYEQYF. CDR3 DNA sequence: TGTGCCAGCAGTGGACAGGGACAGGGGAGCTCCTACGAGCAGTACTTC.

The chain employs TRBV29-1 and TRBJ2-7; 8 bases line up with TRBD1. Trimming removed 7 bases from V and 2 bases from J; junction bases left unmatched: 7. The V gene's germline CDR1 is SQVTM and CDR2 ANQGSEA. The CDR3 contains 13 residues. The CDR3 DNA follows: TGCAGCGCCTGCGGACAGGGAGCCTACGAGCAGTACTTC. It is translated as CSACGQGAYEQYF.

The table lists this clonotype with a few counts. In DNA, the CDR3 is TGCAGTGCTGAAACTAGCGGGGTCAACATTCAGTACTTC. Encoded protein: CSAETSGVNIQYF. The chain employs TRBV20-1 and TRBJ2-4, with 10 bases fitting TRBD2. Germline V gene lookup returns CDR1 DFQATT and CDR2 SNEGSKA (reference sequence). The CDR3 runs 13 residues. V lost 5 bases, J lost 7 bases, and 5 bases stayed unmatched.

V and J are TRBV20-1 and TRBJ2-3; TRBD2 matches at 12 bases. The trim removed 1 base at V and 5 bases at J, leaving 4 bases unmatched. The germline V gene encodes CDR1 DFQATT and CDR2 SNEGSKA (reference sequence). The CDR3 spans 15 residues. The CDR3 region is CSARVPGLAGDTQYF. The CDR3 bases are TGCAGTGCTAGAGTACCGGGACTAGCGGGAGATACGCAGTATTTT.

This clonotype turned up a few times. This rearrangement joins TRBV12-3 or TRBV12-4 to TRBJ2-2; TRBD2 aligns across 8 bases. This CDR3 has 14 amino acids. The V and J ends lost 2 bases and 8 bases, in that order; junction bases with no gene match: 4. The CDR3 bases are TGTGCCAGCAGTTTATCTTCTAGCGGGGGGGAGCTGTTTTTT. This codes for CASSLSSSGGELFF.

This clonotype occurred a few times. CDR3 residues: CASSEWTSPGETQYF. In nucleotides, the CDR3 is TGTGCCAGCAGTGAATGGACTAGCCCGGGGGAGACCCAGTACTTC. The chain uses TRBV2 and TRBJ2-5; 8 bases are shared with TRBD2. This CDR3 region has 15 residues. Germline CDR1 and CDR2: SNHLY and FYNNEI. The V segment lost 2 bases and the J segment 5 bases; nucleotides outside the gene matches: 7.

This chain connects TRBV10-1 to TRBJ1-1; the D is unclear. This CDR3 has 13 amino acids. With 8 bases removed from V and 4 bases from J, the gap between germline ends came to 14 bases. CDR1 and CDR2 from the germline V gene are WNHNN and SYGVQD (reference sequence). The DNA of the CDR3 is TGCGCCAGCCAGCGAGGGCCGGGCACTGAAGCTTTCTTT. Amino acids: CASQRGPGTEAFF.

The chain has TRBV9 and TRBJ2-1, with D possibly matching TRBD1 (5 bases). Trimming stripped 4 bases from V and 4 bases from J, with 18 bases between. CDR1 and CDR2 from the germline V gene are SGDLS and YYNGEE. The CDR3 runs 16 residues. CDR3 nucleotide sequence: TGTGCCAGCAGCTCTCAGGGTCTTACCGTATACAATGAGCAGTTCTTC. Translated, it gives CASSSQGLTVYNEQFF. Full variable domain (missing parts from reference TRBV9 and TRBJ2-1): DSGVTQTPKHLITATGQRVTLRCSPRSGDLSVYWYQQSLDQGLQFLIQYYNGEERAKGNILERFSAQQFPDLHSELNLSSLELGDSALYFCASSSQGLTVYNEQFFGPGTRLTVL.

This clonotype has a handful of counts. The genes are TRBV13 and TRBJ2-5, with TRBD1 matching over 8 bases. The CDR3 consists of 14 residues. Trimming took 4 bases from V and 3 from J; bases not matched to a gene: 4. CDR1 is PRHDT, CDR2 FYEKMQ, per germline (reference sequence). In nucleotides, the CDR3 is TGTGCCAGCAGCTCCTTGACAGGGGAAGAGACCCAGTACTTC. The encoded protein is CASSSLTGEETQYF.

This clonotype was seen a handful of times. The chain has TRBV7-9 and TRBJ1-1; D is uncertain. The CDR3 length is 17 residues. CDR1 SEHNR and CDR2 FQNEAQ come from the germline V gene (reference sequence). Trimming removed 3 bases at V and 1 base at J, with 18 bases between. The CDR3 DNA reads TGTGCCAGCAGCTTTTATGGGTCCCGGCGGGGGAACACTGAAGCTTTCTTT. Its translation is CASSFYGSRRGNTEAFF.

This clonotype appeared a few times. V usage is TRBV11-2 and J usage is TRBJ2-5; possible D gene TRBD1, 6 bases. The CDR3 spans 15 residues. The V end was cut by 1 base, the J end by 1 base, with 10 bases between. Germline V CDR1 and CDR2: SGHAT, FQNNGV. The CDR3 region is CASSLVWGPQETQYF. The DNA of the CDR3 is TGTGCCAGCAGCTTAGTGTGGGGGCCCCAAGAGACCCAGTACTTC.

The CDR3: CASSDFSIQETQYF. The CDR3 DNA follows: TGCGCCAGCAGTGATTTTAGTATCCAAGAGACCCAGTACTTC. This rearrangement joins TRBV10-2 to TRBJ2-5; D ambiguous. Germline V gene lookup returns CDR1 WSHSY and CDR2 SAAADI. V dropped 3 bases and J dropped 1 base, with 9 bases sitting between them. The CDR3 consists of 14 residues.

The chain joins TRBV5-1 to TRBJ2-1; possible D gene TRBD2, 6 bases. The germline V and J ends were trimmed by 3 bases and 2 bases, with 15 bases remaining between them. Germline CDR1 and CDR2: SGHRS and YFSETQ. The CDR3 has 16 amino acids. The DNA for the CDR3 is TGCGCCAGCAGCTGGGGAGGAGCGGAAACCTACAATGAGCAGTTCTTC. This sequence encodes CASSWGGAETYNEQFF.

A few counts support this clonotype. The rearrangement joins TRBV10-3 to TRBJ2-1, with D tentatively TRBD1 or TRBD2 (5 bases each). Trimming pared 0 bases from V and 5 bases from J, leaving 20 bases between. This CDR3 region has 18 residues. Germline assignment: CDR1 ENHRY and CDR2 SYGVKD. The CDR3 reads CAISESPWSGRDNNEQFF. The CDR3 DNA is TGTGCCATCAGTGAGTCGCCTTGGTCGGGACGGGATAACAATGAGCAGTTCTTC.

This sequence joins TRBV7-9 and TRBJ2-4; 9 nucleotides line up with TRBD1. The germline gives CDR1 SEHNR, CDR2 FQNEAQ (reference sequence). The CDR3 runs to 15 residues. The V and J ends lost 7 bases and 7 bases, in that order; junction bases with no gene match: 11. The CDR3 region has the DNA TGTGCCAGCACCCTAACTGGGGACAGGGTCAACATTCAGTACTTC. This translates into CASTLTGDRVNIQYF.

The chain employs TRBV5-1 and TRBJ2-3, with TRBD2 matching 10 bases. Per germline, CDR1 SGHRS and CDR2 YFSETQ. The ends lost 0 bases at V and 2 bases at J; junction bases unmatched: 9. The CDR3 is 18 residues long. Here the CDR3 DNA reads TGCGCCAGCAGCTTGGCCTCTAGCGGGGGTGTACCCACAGATACGCAGTATTTT. Translating it yields CASSLASSGGVPTDTQYF.

The V gene is TRBV12-3 or TRBV12-4, the J gene TRBJ2-1; D is undetermined. The CDR3 is 12 residues long. The V end was cut by 3 bases, the J end by 13 bases, with 13 bases between. CDR3 residues: CASSLSSVEQFF. CDR3 nucleotide sequence: TGTGCCAGCAGTTTGAGTTCGGTGGAACAGTTCTTC.

This clonotype was counted only a few times. The chain joins TRBV7-6 to TRBJ2-7, with TRBD2 identical over 8 bases. The V and J ends lost 1 base and 3 bases, in that order; junction bases with no gene match: 2. Looked up from germline, CDR1 is SGHVS and CDR2 is FNYEAQ. This CDR3 is built from 14 residues. The CDR3 region is CASSLGGGNYEQYV. The DNA of the CDR3 is TGTGCCAGCAGCTTAGGCGGGGGGAACTACGAGCAGTACGTC.

This chain links TRBV25-1 with TRBJ2-3; D gene uncertain. V dropped 2 bases and J dropped 3 bases, with 6 bases sitting between them. Germline CDR1 MGHDK, CDR2 SYGVNS. This CDR3 comprises 13 residues. In DNA form, the CDR3 reads TGTGCCAGCAGTGAACCCTTTACAGATACGCAGTATTTT. Residues: CASSEPFTDTQYF. Supplemented by reference TRBV25-1 and TRBJ2-3, the full variable domain reads EADIYQTPRYLVIGTGKKITLECSQTMGHDKMYWYQQDPGMELHLIHYSYGVNSTEKGDLSSESTVSRIRTEHFPLTLESARPSHTSQYLCASSEPFTDTQYFGPGTRLTVL.